The rows below give T cell receptor beta chains drawn from one sample of a study of vaccination and CD4 T cells after COVID-19. TCRdb processed the PCR reads anew with MiXCR; each CDR3 protein has one entry. The sample has about 25,000 distinct CDR3 sequences; more than 40% are singletons. Their recognized antigens are unknown. Sample: CD4+ T cells from blood, cultured in vitro. Source of these receptors: a human donor who had recovered from COVID-19. The conserved cysteine and the conserved F or W are not part of the CDR3 here.

v_gene	CDR3aa
TRBV11-1	ASSASRTGRETQY
TRBV7-9	ASSGRGRGPAWQQY
TRBV6-5	ASSSGYGYT
TRBV12-3/TRBV12-4	ASSFPGQGAYEQY
TRBV12-3/TRBV12-4	ASSGRTGRTNSPLH
TRBV28	ASSWENTEAF
TRBV4-2	ASSQDRGESTDTQY
TRBV20-1	SARDSGHGYT
TRBV19	ASSIGVVNEQF
TRBV5-1	ASSWDRGIGELF
TRBV29-1	SVEGVEDTQY
TRBV15	ATSGEGGQGADTQY
TRBV6-1	ASSNDKGFYEQY
TRBV7-2	ASSLRLAGAYEQY
TRBV11-2	ASSLEGGWGIQY
TRBV5-1	ASSLEGRTNTGELF